These T cell receptor beta chains were read from a single sample in a study of PD-L1 blockade in urothelial cancer. This table comes from immunoSEQ multiplex PCR, and its TCRdb copy is limited to in-frame clones, with some not included. The sample includes over 75,000 clones, 89% of them seen just once. The sample consisted of PBMCs, taken around atezolizumab (anti-PD-L1) treatment. The source of these receptors is a woman at least 80 years old with urothelial cancer. The CDR3 runs from the conserved cysteine through the conserved F or W.

v_call: TRBV2; j_call: TRBJ2-1; cdr3_aa: CASSSARTYYNEQFF
v_call: TRBV5-1; j_call: TRBJ2-7; cdr3_aa: CASSFGTSGTIPYEQYF
v_call: TRBV5-6; j_call: TRBJ2-5; cdr3_aa: CASNAGPGTQYF
v_call: TRBV21-1; j_call: TRBJ1-2; cdr3_aa: CASSKGGGTGGLYYGYTF
v_call: TRBV5-6; j_call: TRBJ2-7; cdr3_aa: CASSTSGLTYEQYF
v_call: TRBV9; j_call: TRBJ2-5; cdr3_aa: CASSAQLAGETQYF
v_call: TRBV27; j_call: TRBJ1-2; cdr3_aa: CASRLSIDRGGYTF
v_call: TRBV28; j_call: TRBJ1-5; cdr3_aa: CASRPGLPNQPQHF
v_call: TRBV7-9; j_call: TRBJ2-5; cdr3_aa: CASSWTNLIGQETQYF
v_call: TRBV19; j_call: TRBJ1-5; cdr3_aa: CASSPFGQGGRNQPQHF
v_call: TRBV6-5; j_call: TRBJ2-2; cdr3_aa: CASTSMAGELFF
v_call: TRBV7-9; j_call: TRBJ1-4; cdr3_aa: CASSGVDRDEKLFF
v_call: TRBV7-2; j_call: TRBJ1-2; cdr3_aa: CASSRDSNYGYTF
v_call: TRBV4-2; j_call: TRBJ2-1; cdr3_aa: CASSRGQEFNEQFF
v_call: TRBV5-1; j_call: TRBJ2-7; cdr3_aa: CASSFFWGGDYEQYF
v_call: TRBV30; j_call: TRBJ1-3; cdr3_aa: CARRGREEGNTIYF
v_call: TRBV28; j_call: TRBJ1-2; cdr3_aa: CASSPAGIYGYTF
v_call: TRBV30; j_call: TRBJ2-3; cdr3_aa: CARGYSGQHPTDTQYF
v_call: TRBV11-1; j_call: TRBJ2-1; cdr3_aa: CASSQGTSGNEQFF
v_call: TRBV7-3; j_call: TRBJ1-1; cdr3_aa: CASSLDRVDTEAFF
v_call: TRBV6-5; j_call: TRBJ1-5; cdr3_aa: CASSYLQGQPQHF
v_call: TRBV2; j_call: TRBJ2-7; cdr3_aa: CASSEGTSVSEQYF